This T cell receptor beta chain comes out of a study of blood T cells in healthy people across ages. The use of a sample-barcoded 5' primer and a J-beta primer mix characterized a second PCR of roughly 7 to 11 cycles. TCRdb passed the 5' RACE reads through MiXCR, listing each CDR3 protein once. The sample comprises 600,000 to 850,000 distinct CDR3 sequences, around 25% of which are singletons, and 9.4% rests with the top ten. V dropped 4 bases and J dropped 3 bases, with 13 bases sitting between them. CDR1 and CDR2 from the germline V gene are SGHNT and YYREEE (reference sequence). This CDR3 is built from 14 residues. The same data also went into a second study, on T cells of mothers and their children.

The rearrangement links TRBV5-4 to TRBJ2-5; D possibly corresponds to TRBD1 (6 bases). Specimen: blood. The receptor's source is a boy younger than 18 in good health. The chain's CDR3 is CASSPNDRKETQYF. Here the CDR3 DNA reads TGTGCCAGCAGCCCCAATGACAGGAAAGAGACCCAGTACTTC.